These 21 T cell receptor beta chains share one sample of origin, sequenced in a study of blood T cell repertoires in COVID-19. Sequencing used immunoSEQ multiplex PCR; TCRdb keeps in-frame clones, though not all of them. The data show 120,000 or so clones, 88% seen once. Sequenced: peripheral blood. The receptors were sampled from a man in his fifties with acute or convalescent COVID-19.

This clone was recorded once. The V call is TRBV7-6, the J call TRBJ2-3; perhaps TRBD1 as D (5 bases). The CDR3 spans 13 residues. Germline CDR1 reads SGHVS; CDR2 reads FNYEAQ. V lost 4 bases to trimming and J lost 4 bases, with 9 bases between them. CDR3 protein: CASSSRVADTQYF. In DNA form, the CDR3 reads TGTGCCAGCAGCTCCAGGGTCGCAGATACGCAGTATTTT.

The chain joins TRBV19 to TRBJ2-5; 15 bases line up with TRBD2. The J segment lost 4 bases and the V segment lost 3 bases, leaving 9 bases of the junction unmatched. In germline, CDR1 is LNHDA, CDR2 SQIVND (reference sequence). The CDR3 contains 18 residues. The CDR3 loop reads CASSMRGLAGGWTETQYF. The CDR3 DNA reads TGTGCCAGTAGTATGAGGGGACTAGCGGGAGGTTGGACAGAGACCCAGTACTTC.

The chain recombines TRBV6-5 with TRBJ2-2; D uncertain. The germline CDR1 and CDR2 sequences are MNHEY and SVGAGI. CDR3 length equals 13 residues. V gave up 6 bases and J gave up 5 bases, with 10 bases separating them. CDR3 DNA sequence: TGTGCCAGCAGCCGCCCGGAGACCGGGGAGCTGTTTTTT. The encoded protein is CASSRPETGELFF.

The chain has TRBV29-1 and TRBJ1-2; TRBD1 agrees at 10 bases. The germline gives CDR1 SQVTM, CDR2 ANQGSEA. This CDR3 comprises 13 residues. V lost 7 bases, J lost 2 bases, and 4 bases stayed unmatched. CDR3 residues: CSAWDRGNYGYTF. Here the CDR3 DNA reads TGCAGCGCCTGGGACAGGGGAAACTATGGCTACACCTTC.

The chain employs TRBV11-3 and TRBJ2-7, with TRBD2 matching over 12 bases. V trimming: 2 bases; J trimming: 7 bases; junction bases outside the gene matches: 6. The CDR3 sequence is 15 residues long. Germline CDR1 SGHNT, CDR2 YENEEA. The CDR3 DNA is TGTGCCAGCAGCTTACGACTAGCGGGAGCCGGTGAGCAGTACTTC. Protein sequence: CASSLRLAGAGEQYF.

This chain uses TRBV5-6 with TRBJ2-7; D is uncertain. Trimming cost V 3 bases and J 2 bases, with 18 bases left between them. CDR1 is SGHDT and CDR2 is YYEEEE in the germline V gene. The CDR3 contains 16 residues. The CDR3 is CASSSILGDAAYEQYF. CDR3 sequence (DNA): TGTGCCAGCAGCTCGATCCTAGGAGACGCAGCCTACGAGCAGTACTTC.

The J gene is TRBJ2-7, the V gene TRBV19; D possibly corresponds to TRBD1 (7 bases). The CDR3 is made up of 13 amino acids. V was clipped by 5 bases and J by 4 bases, with 12 bases between them. Germline-derived CDR1 and CDR2 are LNHDA and SQIVND (reference sequence). The CDR3 DNA is TGTGCCAGTAGTGCAGGGGGGTCATACGAGCAGTACTTC. Its protein product is CASSAGGSYEQYF.

The chain links TRBV5-6 to TRBJ2-7, with 8 bases aligning to TRBD2. CDR1 and CDR2 from the germline V gene are SGHDT and YYEEEE. V lost 4 bases, J lost 0 bases, and 9 bases stayed unmatched. The CDR3 is 16 residues long. Written as DNA, the CDR3 is TGTGCCAGCAGCCGACGACTAGCGCAGAGCTCCTACGAGCAGTACTTC. Translating it yields CASSRRLAQSSYEQYF.

The CDR3 spells CASSGTSGWKSSYNEQFF. CDR3 bases: TGTGCCAGTAGTGGGACTAGCGGGTGGAAGTCCTCCTACAATGAGCAGTTCTTC. This sequence joins TRBV19 and TRBJ2-1; 12 positions match TRBD2. Germline trimming cut 5 bases from V and 0 bases from J; bases unmatched to any gene: 8. The CDR3 contains 18 residues. The germline gives CDR1 LNHDA, CDR2 SQIVND (reference sequence).

This chain links TRBV7-2 with TRBJ2-7; 12 bases match TRBD1. V lost 4 bases to trimming and J lost 2 bases; unmatched junction nucleotides: 3. The V gene's germline CDR1 is SGHTA and CDR2 FQGNSA. This CDR3 spans 15 amino acids. CDR3 nucleotides: TGTGCCAGCAGCTGGGGACAGGGGGCGGCCTACGAGCAGTACTTC. This encodes CASSWGQGAAYEQYF.

This chain connects TRBV9 to TRBJ1-2, with TRBD1 matching 9 bases. There are 15 residues in the CDR3. Trimming removed 8 bases from V and 7 bases from J; junction bases left unmatched: 15. Germline CDR1 reads SGDLS; CDR2 reads YYNGEE. CDR3: CARTRARQGVGGYTF. The DNA for the CDR3 is TGTGCCAGAACGCGGGCCCGACAGGGGGTAGGTGGCTACACCTTC.

The chain uses TRBV18 and TRBJ1-3, with unresolved D. The CDR3 sequence is 17 residues long. Germline-derived CDR1 and CDR2 are KGHSH and LQKENI. Deletions cut 6 bases from V and 4 bases from J, with 22 bases between. The DNA of the CDR3 is TGTGCCAGCTCCCCCAGCCCGGACTCGCTTAGAGGAAACACCATATATTTT. It specifies CASSPSPDSLRGNTIYF.

The V gene is TRBV3-1 (or the pseudogene TRBV3-2), the J gene TRBJ2-1; D is unclear. Germline CDR1 LGHDT, CDR2 YNNKEL (reference sequence). This CDR3 region has 13 residues. With 4 bases removed from V and 10 bases from J, the gap between germline ends came to 14 bases. CDR3 amino acids: CASSPIGVSEQFF. The CDR3 region has the DNA TGTGCCAGCAGCCCAATCGGAGTTTCCGAGCAGTTCTTC.

CDR3 sequence: CASSFGDEQYF. The CDR3 nucleotides read TGTGCCAGCTCATTCGGTGACGAGCAGTACTTC. V and J are TRBV18 and TRBJ2-7; D not resolved. The germline V gene encodes CDR1 KGHSH and CDR2 LQKENI. The ends were cut back, 5 bases at V and 5 bases at J, with 7 bases in the middle. The CDR3 loop spans 11 amino acids.

This sequence joins TRBV6-5 and TRBJ1-1; the D gene is possibly TRBD1 (5 bases). Germline V lookup: CDR1 MNHEY, CDR2 SVGAGI. The length of the CDR3 is 15 residues. Trimming removed 2 bases from V and 0 bases from J, with 10 bases in between. This chain's CDR3 is CASSYLGTLNTEAFF. In DNA form, the CDR3 reads TGTGCCAGCAGTTACCTCGGGACTTTGAACACTGAAGCTTTCTTT.

The chain carries TRBV24-1 and TRBJ2-1; D might be TRBD2 (6 bases). Trimming shortened V by 0 bases and J by 4 bases, and 12 bases separated the two germline ends. Germline loops: CDR1 KGHDR, CDR2 SFDVKD. This CDR3 is 16 amino acids long. The CDR3 nucleotides read TGTGCCACCAGTGATTTGGGGGGGAGTGTTTACAATGAGCAGTTCTTC. This gives the protein CATSDLGGSVYNEQFF.

V is TRBV27 and J is TRBJ1-2; TRBD1 agrees at 8 bases. This CDR3 comprises 15 residues. Germline lookup yields CDR1 MNHEY and CDR2 SMNVEV (reference sequence). The V and J ends lost 2 bases and 5 bases, in that order; junction bases with no gene match: 7. As DNA, the CDR3 is TGTGCCAGCAGTTTAATAGCAGGGGGCACATATGGCTACACCTTC. This sequence encodes CASSLIAGGTYGYTF.

This clone was counted once. The chain couples TRBV27 to TRBJ1-5, with D maybe TRBD1 (5 bases). Germline CDR1 is MNHEY and CDR2 is SMNVEV (reference sequence). The CDR3 is made up of 16 amino acids. V lost 1 base, J lost 0 bases, and 10 bases lay in between. In nucleotides, the CDR3 is TGTGCCAGCAGTTTATTGGGGGGAAATAGCAATCAGCCCCAGCATTTT. Amino acids: CASSLLGGNSNQPQHF.

The chain carries TRBV24-1 and TRBJ2-3; 8 bases align to TRBD2. The CDR3 covers 18 residues. Germline CDR1 and CDR2: KGHDR and SFDVKD. Trimming at V came to 0 bases and at J to 0 bases, leaving 7 bases not matched to a gene. The DNA of the CDR3 is TGTGCCACCAGTGATTTGCGCCCGGGGGGGCGCAGCACAGATACGCAGTATTTT. As protein: CATSDLRPGGRSTDTQYF.

This chain uses TRBV29-1 with TRBJ1-1, with 7 bases aligning to TRBD1. Looked up from germline, CDR1 is SQVTM and CDR2 is ANQGSEA. CDR3 length: 14 amino acids. V lost 4 bases, J lost 1 base, and 6 bases stayed unmatched. The CDR3 loop reads CSVGAGGSNTEAFF. CDR3 DNA: TGCAGCGTTGGGGCAGGGGGGTCGAACACTGAAGCTTTCTTT.

The CDR3 sequence: CASSVPGNYGYTF. For the CDR3, the DNA is TGTGCCAGCAGCGTCCCGGGAAACTATGGCTACACCTTC. The rearrangement joins TRBV9 to TRBJ1-2; the D is unclear. The CDR3 consists of 13 residues. The V gene's germline CDR1 is SGDLS and CDR2 YYNGEE. V dropped 2 bases and J dropped 2 bases, with 7 bases sitting between them.